Listed below are T cell receptor beta chains from one sample, sequenced in a study of cytomegalovirus exposure and HLA in healthy donors. Sequencing was performed with immunoSEQ multiplex PCR; in TCRdb, only in-frame clones are kept and a portion is missing. The sample contains about 93,000 clones, over 60% of which appear only once. Sequenced material: PBMCs. These receptor sequences come from a boy aged 5-17 years in good health and CMV-seropositive. Each CDR3 is given with its conserved first and last residue. A D gene is named only where the DNA matches it firmly. Only some rows state a clone size, as once, few, many or a class for expanded clones.

v_call,j_call,d_call,clone_size,cdr3_aa,cdr3_nt
TRBV5-4,TRBJ1-1,-,few,CASSLGGSVILNTEAFF,TGTGCCAGCAGCTTGGGAGGGTCCGTCATACTGAACACTGAAGCTTTCTTT
TRBV27,TRBJ1-6,-,once,CASSLGGRSSPLHF,TGTGCCAGCAGTTTAGGGGGCAGGAGTTCACCCCTCCACTTT
TRBV4-1,TRBJ2-5,TRBD1,-,CASSLTTGQETQYF,TGCGCCAGCAGCTTAACGACAGGGCAAGAGACCCAGTACTTC
TRBV2,TRBJ2-1,-,once,CATQRGRETGAIYNEQFF,TGTGCCACCCAACGGGGGAGAGAAACAGGGGCCATCTACAATGAGCAGTTCTTC
TRBV10-2,TRBJ1-1,-,-,CASRDRDLWTEAFF,TGCGCCAGCAGGGACCGGGATTTGTGGACTGAAGCTTTCTTT
TRBV6-4,TRBJ1-5,-,-,CASSENVGGNQPQHF,TGTGCCAGCAGTGAAAACGTCGGGGGCAATCAGCCCCAGCATTTT
TRBV7-6,TRBJ2-3,TRBD1,-,CASSSGQGDTQYF,TGTGCCAGCAGCTCCGGACAGGGCGATACGCAGTATTTT
TRBV5-8,TRBJ2-7,-,-,CASSSLSGPYEQYF,TGTGCCAGCAGCTCACTGAGCGGACCCTACGAGCAGTACTTC
TRBV18,TRBJ2-5,TRBD1,-,CASSPQQGTQGTQYF,TGTGCCAGCTCACCACAACAGGGGACCCAGGGGACCCAGTACTTC
TRBV18,TRBJ1-2,TRBD1,few,CASSMTGQAPRYTF,TGTGCCAGCTCAATGACAGGGCAGGCCCCCAGATACACCTTC
TRBV29-1,TRBJ2-7,TRBD2,-,CSVGLAGSYEQYF,TGCAGCGTCGGACTAGCGGGCTCCTACGAGCAGTACTTC
TRBV10-2,TRBJ1-2,-,once,CASTEIGQGPGYTF,TGCGCCAGCACCGAAATAGGCCAGGGCCCTGGCTACACCTTC
TRBV6-1,TRBJ1-5,TRBD1,-,CASSEQGGVSNQPQHF,TGTGCCAGCAGTGAGCAGGGGGGAGTGAGCAATCAGCCCCAGCATTTT
TRBV7-9,TRBJ1-5,-,-,CASSLGAGDSNQPQHF,TGTGCCAGCAGCTTAGGAGCGGGAGATAGCAATCAGCCCCAGCATTTT
TRBV18,TRBJ2-6,-,-,CASSRLSSGANVLTF,TGTGCCAGCTCGCGACTCAGCTCTGGGGCCAACGTCCTGACTTTC
TRBV5-1,TRBJ1-1,TRBD1,few,CASTLGTGDTEAFF,TGCGCCAGCACTCTAGGGACAGGGGACACTGAAGCTTTCTTT
TRBV5-4,TRBJ1-3,-,-,CASSSQGTGNTIYF,TGTGCCAGCAGCTCCCAGGGAACTGGAAACACCATATATTTT
TRBV27,TRBJ1-5,TRBD1,few,CASSWRQGRQPQHF,TGTGCCAGCAGTTGGAGACAGGGGCGACAGCCCCAGCATTTT
TRBV12-5,TRBJ1-5,-,-,CASGLGLQNQPQHF,TGTGCTAGTGGTTTAGGACTGCAAAATCAGCCCCAGCATTTT
TRBV10-1,TRBJ2-1,TRBD2,-,CASSASGRYNEQFF,TGCGCCAGCAGTGCTAGCGGGAGGTACAATGAGCAGTTCTTC
TRBV27,TRBJ2-3,TRBD1,-,CASRDLGQGVSSTDTQYF,TGTGCCAGCAGAGATTTGGGACAGGGGGTCTCCAGCACAGATACGCAGTATTTT
TRBV7-8,TRBJ2-3,TRBD2,-,CASSSRRLAGVSDTQYF,TGTGCCAGCAGCTCCAGAAGGCTAGCGGGAGTCTCAGATACGCAGTATTTT
TRBV4-1,TRBJ2-2,TRBD2,-,CASSQEGGGSANTGELFF,TGCGCCAGCAGCCAAGAAGGCGGGGGGAGCGCGAACACCGGGGAGCTGTTTTTT
TRBV5-4,TRBJ2-6,-,-,CASSLGGTGANVLTF,TGTGCCAGCAGCTTGGGAGGGACAGGGGCCAACGTCCTGACTTTC
TRBV4-1,TRBJ1-6,-,few,CASSQGRIAYNSPLHF,TGCGCCAGCAGCCAAGGAAGGATAGCATATAATTCACCCCTCCACTTT
TRBV5-1,TRBJ2-1,TRBD1,-,CASSLVNRGSYNEQFF,TGCGCCAGCAGCTTGGTAAACAGGGGCTCCTACAATGAGCAGTTCTTC
TRBV6-5,TRBJ2-7,-,few,CASSYSGRDREQYF,TGTGCCAGCAGTTACTCGGGCAGGGATCGGGAGCAGTACTTC
TRBV4-1,TRBJ2-2,-,-,CASRAGQNTGELFF,TGCGCCAGCAGAGCGGGACAGAACACCGGGGAGCTGTTTTTT
TRBV5-1,TRBJ1-2,TRBD1,-,CASSPPTGGHGYTF,TGCGCCAGCAGCCCACCGACAGGGGGCCATGGCTACACCTTC
TRBV20-1,TRBJ2-1,-,-,CSAALVDEQFF,TGCAGTGCCGCACTCGTGGATGAGCAGTTCTTC
TRBV7-8,TRBJ1-5,-,-,CASRPGNREGPQNF,TGTGCCAGCAGGCCGGGAAACAGGGAGGGGCCCCAGAATTTT
TRBV28,TRBJ1-5,-,-,CASSLRRYYSNQPQHF,TGTGCCAGCAGTTTGCGGCGGTACTATAGCAATCAGCCCCAGCATTTT
TRBV5-1,TRBJ2-1,-,-,CASSWPGVDNEQFF,TGCGCCAGCAGCTGGCCAGGGGTGGACAATGAGCAGTTCTTC
TRBV6-6,TRBJ2-2,-,few,CASSYIAVNTGELFF,TGTGCCAGCAGTTACATAGCGGTGAACACCGGGGAGCTGTTTTTT
TRBV27,TRBJ2-2,TRBD2,few,CASSGLAGQINTGELFF,TGTGCCAGCAGCGGACTAGCGGGACAAATTAACACCGGGGAGCTGTTTTTT
TRBV2,TRBJ2-1,-,-,CASSEGEYNEQFF,TGTGCCAGCAGTGAAGGAGAATACAATGAGCAGTTCTTC
TRBV5-8,TRBJ2-2,-,-,CASSWTAGRLTGELFF,TGTGCCAGCAGCTGGACAGCTGGTAGATTGACCGGGGAGCTGTTTTTT
TRBV4-2,TRBJ1-5,-,few,CASSQEDTQPQHF,TGTGCCAGCAGCCAAGAAGACACTCAGCCCCAGCATTTT
TRBV15,TRBJ1-6,TRBD1,-,CATSRTGDSPLHF,TGTGCCACCAGCAGGACAGGGGATTCACCCCTCCACTTT
TRBV9,TRBJ1-2,TRBD1,-,CASTGQAIYGYTF,TGTGCCAGCACCGGACAGGCGATCTATGGCTACACCTTC
TRBV27,TRBJ2-3,-,-,CASSFRLADTQYF,TGTGCCAGCAGTTTCAGGTTGGCAGATACGCAGTATTTT
TRBV29-1,TRBJ2-2,-,once,CSVGPGGRGTGELFF,TGCAGCGTGGGGCCCGGGGGGAGGGGGACCGGGGAGCTGTTTTTT
TRBV18,TRBJ1-3,-,-,CASSPDRGNTIYF,TGTGCCAGCTCACCAGACAGGGGAAACACCATATATTTT
TRBV10-2,TRBJ1-2,TRBD1,-,CASRVDRGDGYPF,TGCGCCAGCAGGGTGGACAGGGGGGACGGCTACCCCTTC
TRBV5-1,TRBJ1-1,-,few,CASSVQGGEAFF,TGCGCCAGCAGCGTACAAGGGGGTGAAGCTTTCTTT
TRBV5-1,TRBJ1-6,-,-,CASSPAAREESPLHF,TGCGCCAGCAGCCCGGCGGCACGGGAAGAGTCACCCCTCCACTTT
TRBV2,TRBJ2-3,-,few,CASGDRGYTQYF,TGTGCCAGCGGGGACCGGGGGTATACGCAGTATTTT
TRBV15,TRBJ2-1,TRBD2,few,CATSSSSLSGGAGNEQFF,TGTGCCACCAGCAGCAGTTCACTTAGCGGGGGGGCTGGGAATGAGCAGTTCTTC
TRBV5-1,TRBJ1-1,-,-,CASSLAGRGGATNTEAFF,TGCGCCAGCAGCTTGGCGGGTAGGGGGGGGGCTACGAACACTGAAGCTTTCTTT
TRBV5-4,TRBJ2-1,-,few,CASSPGSPTEQFF,TGTGCCAGCAGCCCGGGATCGCCAACTGAGCAGTTCTTC
TRBV27,TRBJ2-2,-,-,CASRGLVGTGELFF,TGTGCCAGCAGGGGACTCGTGGGCACCGGGGAGCTGTTTTTT
TRBV6-1,TRBJ2-7,TRBD2,-,CASRVAGGYEQYF,TGTGCCAGCAGGGTAGCGGGGGGCTACGAGCAGTACTTC
TRBV7-2,TRBJ2-7,TRBD2,-,CASSPGLAENEQYF,TGTGCCAGCAGCCCGGGACTAGCGGAAAACGAGCAGTACTTC
TRBV5-1,TRBJ1-5,-,few,CASSETGLGQPQHF,TGCGCCAGCAGCGAGACAGGCCTCGGGCAGCCCCAGCATTTT